This entry lists 27 T cell receptor beta chains sequenced from one sample in a study of T cells in Graves' hyperthyroidism and ophthalmopathy. TCR beta CDR3 regions were amplified from RNA transcripts. HTBI primers were the set used in a first-round RT-PCR of the TCR CDR3. TCRdb re-derived calls from the multiplex PCR reads in MiXCR, one entry per CDR3 protein. Of about 590,000 distinct CDR3 sequences in the sample, around a sixth were seen once. Sequencing was carried out using blood. Source of these receptors: a woman younger than 45 with Graves' hyperthyroidism.

This clonotype was counted at least ten times. The chain links TRBV12-3 or TRBV12-4 to TRBJ1-1; D remains ambiguous. The V and J ends lost 5 bases and 1 base respectively, with 8 bases between them. The CDR3 length is 13 residues. Here the CDR3 reads CASSTEQNTEAFF. The CDR3 DNA reads TGTGCCAGCAGTACAGAACAGAACACTGAAGCTTTCTTT.

This clonotype turned up a few times. This chain links TRBV3-1 with TRBJ2-4; D not certain. CDR3 length: 15 residues. Trimming removed 0 bases at V and 6 bases at J, with 12 bases between. CDR1 is LGHDT and CDR2 is YNNKEL in the germline V gene (reference sequence). CDR3 DNA sequence: TGTGCCAGCAGCCAAGATCCCCAAGCCCTAAACATTCAGTACTTC. Translation gives CASSQDPQALNIQYF.

The chain has TRBV5-6 and TRBJ2-1; possibly TRBD1 for D (5 bases). Germline V lookup: CDR1 SGHDT, CDR2 YYEEEE. The CDR3 contains 13 residues. Deletions cut 4 bases from V and 8 bases from J, with 13 bases between. CDR3 loop: CASSEDKFDEQFF. DNA of the CDR3: TGTGCCAGCAGCGAGGACAAATTTGATGAGCAGTTCTTC. The variable domain in full, completed from reference TRBV5-6 and TRBJ2-1, reads DAGVTQSPTHLIKTRGQQVTLRCSPKSGHDTVSWYQQALGQGPQFIFQYYEEEERQRGNFPDRFSGHQFPNYSSELNVNALLLGDSALYLCASSEDKFDEQFFGPGTRLTVL.

This clonotype was observed at least ten times. V gene TRBV5-6 combines with J gene TRBJ2-3, with 9 nucleotides matching TRBD2. This CDR3 has 17 residues. The germline V gene encodes CDR1 SGHDT and CDR2 YYEEEE. V dropped 3 bases and J dropped 4; count of bases not matched to a gene: 12. Written as DNA, the CDR3 is TGTGCCAGCAGCTCAACTCTCCGGACTAGCGAGGCAGATACGCAGTATTTT. Translated: CASSSTLRTSEADTQYF.

This clonotype was counted at least ten times. The V gene is TRBV7-9, the J gene TRBJ2-7; D not resolved. CDR3 size: 12 residues. In germline, CDR1 is SEHNR, CDR2 FQNEAQ (reference sequence). V dropped 1 base and J dropped 6 bases, with 7 bases sitting between them. CDR3 bases: TGTGCCAGCAGCTTAGAACTGCTCGAGCAGTACTTC. This codes for CASSLELLEQYF.

This clonotype appeared a few times. The gene calls are TRBV20-1 and TRBJ2-7; TRBD2 matches 9 bases. Germline values: CDR1 DFQATT, CDR2 SNEGSKA (reference sequence). The CDR3 loop spans 15 amino acids. After removal of 1 base from V and 4 bases from J, the junction contained 8 bases not matched to a gene. The CDR3 loop is CSARALAGLGYEQYF. DNA for the CDR3: TGCAGTGCTAGAGCTCTAGCGGGACTAGGGTACGAGCAGTACTTC.

This clonotype appeared many times. The gene calls are TRBV5-1 and TRBJ1-1; D is ambiguous. Germline CDR1 reads SGHRS; CDR2 reads YFSETQ. Deletions cut 0 bases from V and 2 bases from J, with 5 bases between. The CDR3 is 13 amino acids. The chain's CDR3 is CASSLVVNTEAFF. The DNA for the CDR3 is TGCGCCAGCAGCTTGGTGGTTAACACTGAAGCTTTCTTT.

The rearrangement joins TRBV27 to TRBJ2-7; TRBD2 matches at 9 bases. V lost 5 bases, J lost 1 base, and 6 bases stayed unmatched. The CDR3 runs to 15 residues. The germline gives CDR1 MNHEY, CDR2 SMNVEV (reference sequence). In DNA form, the CDR3 reads TGTGCCAGCAGTCGGGGTGGACTAGCGTCCTACGAGCAGTACTTC. It translates to CASSRGGLASYEQYF.

There are many counts of this clonotype. The chain uses TRBV6-1 and TRBJ2-7, with no clear D. This CDR3 spans 12 amino acids. Germline lookup yields CDR1 MNHNS and CDR2 SASEGT. Trimming removed 3 bases at V and 4 bases at J, with 7 bases between. CDR3 sequence (DNA): TGTGCCAGCAGTGATGCCGTGTACGAGCAGTACTTC. Translating it yields CASSDAVYEQYF.

This clonotype was counted many times. J is TRBJ2-5 and V is TRBV7-9; TRBD1 matches 7 bases. The CDR3 length is 15 residues. V dropped 4 bases and J dropped 1; count of bases not matched to a gene: 6. Per germline, CDR1 SEHNR and CDR2 FQNEAQ (reference sequence). CDR3 coding DNA: TGTGCCAGCAGCTACCGACAGGGTTTCCAAGAGACCCAGTACTTC. This codes for CASSYRQGFQETQYF.

There are many counts of this clonotype. The gene calls are TRBV6-2 or TRBV6-3 and TRBJ2-7, with D possibly being TRBD2 (6 bases). The ends were cut back, 4 bases at V and 0 bases at J, with 16 bases in the middle. There are 16 residues in the CDR3. Germline CDR1 reads MNHEY; CDR2 reads SVGEGT. The CDR3 DNA is TGTGCCAGCAGTTCCCCGGGACTTCTGAGCTCCTACGAGCAGTACTTC. Protein: CASSSPGLLSSYEQYF.

With respect to this clonotype: Given a much more abundant clone one base away, this may be a read error. The V call is TRBV20-1, the J call TRBJ1-2, with TRBD1 matching over 7 bases. V dropped 5 bases and J dropped 4; count of bases not matched to a gene: 4. CDR1 and CDR2 from the germline V gene are DFQATT and SNEGSKA (reference sequence). CDR3 length: 12 amino acids. For the CDR3, the DNA is TGCAGTGCTGTCGCAGGGGGCTATGGCTACACCTTC. Residues: CSAVAGGYGYTF.

This clonotype has more than one count but fewer than ten. The rearrangement joins TRBV5-1 to TRBJ2-5, with no clear D. V was clipped by 2 bases and J by 5 bases, with 10 bases between them. Germline V lookup: CDR1 SGHRS, CDR2 YFSETQ. This CDR3 has 13 residues. CDR3 protein: CASSLYSPETQYF. The CDR3 nucleotides are TGCGCCAGCAGCTTATACTCCCCGGAGACCCAGTACTTC.

This clonotype was seen a few times. CDR3 loop: CSALRRMNTEAFF. CDR3 DNA: TGCAGCGCTTTACGACGGATGAACACTGAAGCTTTCTTT. The rearrangement joins TRBV29-1 to TRBJ1-1; the D is unclear. Trimming left V 7 bases short and J 0 bases short, with 12 bases between. The germline V gene encodes CDR1 SQVTM and CDR2 ANQGSEA. The CDR3 consists of 13 residues.

This clonotype was recorded many times. V and J are TRBV7-2 and TRBJ2-3, with D perhaps TRBD2 (6 bases). This CDR3 has 16 amino acids. Trimming cost V 5 bases and J 1 base, with 16 bases left between them. From germline, CDR1 is SGHTA and CDR2 FQGNSA. The CDR3 here is CASSKSGRARTDTQYF. The CDR3 DNA is TGTGCCAGCAGCAAAAGCGGGCGGGCCCGCACAGATACGCAGTATTTT.

In this sample, this clonotype turned up many times. This chain joins TRBV3-1 and TRBJ2-7, with D hard to call. V shed 0 bases and J shed 3 bases, with 6 bases lying between them. This CDR3 contains 13 residues. Germline CDR1 LGHDT, CDR2 YNNKEL (reference sequence). The CDR3 loop reads CASSQDLNYEQYF. The DNA for the CDR3 is TGTGCCAGCAGCCAAGATCTTAACTACGAGCAGTACTTC.

This CDR3 reads CASSMTFTDTQYF. The CDR3 nucleotides read TGTGCCAGTAGTATGACTTTCACAGATACGCAGTATTTT. The J gene is TRBJ2-3, the V gene TRBV19; D unresolved. Deletions cut 3 bases from V and 2 bases from J, with 6 bases between. CDR3 size: 13 residues. Germline CDR1 LNHDA, CDR2 SQIVND (reference sequence).

The chain carries TRBV11-2 and TRBJ1-3; no reliable D call. This CDR3 spans 13 amino acids. Per the germline V gene, CDR1 is SGHAT and CDR2 is FQNNGV. CDR3: CGTRGFAGNTIYF. The CDR3 region has the DNA TGTGGAACGCGAGGATTCGCCGGAAACACCATATATTTT.

This clonotype was seen at least ten times. This rearrangement joins TRBV6-2 or TRBV6-3 to TRBJ2-7, with a weak D call TRBD1 (5 bases). Trimming removed 2 bases from V and 0 bases from J, with 11 bases in between. Germline lookup yields CDR1 MNHEY and CDR2 SVGEGT. The CDR3 has 15 residues. The CDR3 sequence: CASSYVDIRSYEQYF. The CDR3 nucleotides read TGTGCCAGCAGTTACGTGGACATACGCTCCTACGAGCAGTACTTC.

This clonotype was detected ten times or more. The V call is TRBV28, the J call TRBJ2-7, with D perhaps TRBD2 (5 bases). The germline V and J ends were trimmed by 2 bases and 3 bases, with 11 bases remaining between them. The CDR3 length is 14 residues. Germline CDR1 is MDHEN and CDR2 is SYDVKM. CDR3 DNA: TGTGCCAGCAGTTTAGGTTCCGGGGACTACGAGCAGTACTTC. It translates to CASSLGSGDYEQYF.

There are many counts of this clonotype. The chain uses TRBV30 and TRBJ1-1; D is unclear. This CDR3 has 13 amino acids. The germline V gene has CDR1 GTSNPN and CDR2 SVGIG (reference sequence). V shed 3 bases and J shed 7 bases, with 15 bases lying between them. DNA for the CDR3: TGTGCCTGGAGGGTCACACGAACAAGTGAAGCTTTCTTT. It specifies CAWRVTRTSEAFF. Full variable domain (remainder filled in from reference TRBV30 and TRBJ1-1): SQTIHQWPATLVQPVGSPLSLECTVEGTSNPNLYWYRQAAGRGLQLLFYSVGIGQISSEVPQNLSASRPQDRQFILSSKKLLLSDSGFYLCAWRVTRTSEAFFGQGTRLTVV.

This clonotype showed up just a few times. J is TRBJ2-3 and V is TRBV27; D might be TRBD2 (6 bases). The CDR3 totals 13 residues. Deletions cut 4 bases from V and 7 bases from J, with 12 bases between. Germline V gene sequence: CDR1 MNHEY, CDR2 SMNVEV (reference sequence). The CDR3 spells CASSSTGLHTQYF. The CDR3 region has the DNA TGTGCCAGCAGTTCGACGGGACTCCATACGCAGTATTTT.

In its sample, this clonotype was seen many times. In DNA form, the CDR3 reads TGTGCCAGCAGTTTTTTGGCGGCGGCTGTAGGGGGCACAGATACGCAGTATTTT. This gives the protein CASSFLAAAVGGTDTQYF. The chain uses TRBV27 and TRBJ2-3; D perhaps matches TRBD1 (5 bases). CDR3 length equals 18 residues. The V gene's germline CDR1 is MNHEY and CDR2 SMNVEV (reference sequence). Trimming took 3 bases from V and 1 from J, leaving 20 bases between them.

This rearrangement joins TRBV11-3 to TRBJ2-3; D unclear. CDR1 and CDR2 from the germline V gene are SGHNT and YENEEA. With 3 bases removed from V and 6 bases from J, the gap between germline ends came to 16 bases. This CDR3 has 15 residues. The CDR3 region is CASSLNGRVQDTQYF. CDR3 nucleotides: TGTGCCAGCAGCTTGAATGGACGGGTACAGGATACGCAGTATTTT. Based on the CDR3 plus reference TRBV11-3 and TRBJ2-3, the full variable domain is EAGVVQSPRYKIIEKKQPVAFWCNPISGHNTLYWYLQNLGQGPELLIRYENEEAVDDSQLPKDRFSAERLKGVDSTLKIQPAELGDSAVYLCASSLNGRVQDTQYFGPGTRLTVL.

As concerns this clonotype: A clone one base away is much larger, so this may be a read error. The V call is TRBV13, the J call TRBJ1-1; 7 nucleotides match TRBD1. The germline gives CDR1 PRHDT, CDR2 FYEKMQ (reference sequence). The CDR3 has 17 residues. V was pared by 8 bases and J by 7 bases, with 22 bases of the junction left unmatched. Written as DNA, the CDR3 is TGTGCCAGCGGCAGGAAAGGGCGACAGGGCTTATTAGGTGAAGCTTTCTTT. Its protein product is CASGRKGRQGLLGEAFF. The full variable domain, rest sourced from reference TRBV13 and TRBJ1-1, is AAGVIQSPRHLIKEKRETATLKCYPIPRHDTVYWYQQGPGQDPQFLISFYEKMQSDKGSIPDRFSAQQFSDYHSELNMSSLELGDSALYFCASGRKGRQGLLGEAFFGQGTRLTVV.

The chain recombines TRBV20-1 with TRBJ1-2; D may be TRBD1 (6 bases). V lost 6 bases, J lost 1 base, and 18 bases lay in between. The CDR3 covers 15 residues. The germline CDR1 and CDR2 sequences are DFQATT and SNEGSKA (reference sequence). The DNA of the CDR3 is TGCAGTGCCGCCCCCCGACAGGCCTTTAACTATGGCTACACCTTC. It is translated as CSAAPRQAFNYGYTF.

This clonotype was detected many times. The chain joins TRBV20-1 to TRBJ2-3, with D unclear. CDR3 size: 12 residues. V lost 1 base and J lost 3, with 5 bases in between. Germline values: CDR1 DFQATT, CDR2 SNEGSKA (reference sequence). CDR3 sequence reads: CSARVATDTQYF. CDR3 coding DNA: TGCAGTGCTAGAGTGGCGACAGATACGCAGTATTTT.